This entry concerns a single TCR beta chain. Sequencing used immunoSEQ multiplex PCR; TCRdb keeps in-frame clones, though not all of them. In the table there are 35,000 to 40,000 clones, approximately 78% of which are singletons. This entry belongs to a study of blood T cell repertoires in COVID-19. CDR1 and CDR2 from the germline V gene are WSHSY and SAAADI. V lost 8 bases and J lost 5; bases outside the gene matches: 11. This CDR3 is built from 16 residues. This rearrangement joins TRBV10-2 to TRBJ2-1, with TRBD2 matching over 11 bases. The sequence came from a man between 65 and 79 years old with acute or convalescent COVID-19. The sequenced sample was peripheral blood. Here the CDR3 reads CASGSRLAGGDNEQFF. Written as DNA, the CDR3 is TGCGCCAGCGGCAGCCGGTTAGCGGGAGGGGACAATGAGCAGTTCTTC.